This is a list of T cell receptor beta chains from one sample in a study of naive and memory T cell subsets. TCRdb re-called the UMI-ligation and nested PCR reads with MiXCR, one entry per CDR3 protein. The repertoire holds around 93,000 distinct CDR3 sequences, with over 9% as singletons. The sample comprised naive CD4+ T cells from blood. These receptor sequences come from a human donor in good health. Each CDR3 is given without its conserved first and last residue. Not every row has a clone size; where given, it reads once, few, many or a size class.

abundance,v_gene,CDR3aa
few,TRBV18,ASSPRSDREKLF
many,TRBV7-9,ASSSLAGEYNEQF
many,TRBV12-3/TRBV12-4,ASSGSVYGYT
.,TRBV7-2,ASSLEAGGPREQY
few,TRBV20-1,SARSGSTDTQY
few,TRBV3-1,ASSQDGRGAYNEQF
many,TRBV7-9,ASSLATTDTQY
.,TRBV28,ASSPGQEGRNEQY
many,TRBV12-3/TRBV12-4,ASTIEEGGAKFTDTQY
few,TRBV6-6,ASSPDSPPYKAF
many,TRBV29-1,SVPRRSGWGTDTQY
.,TRBV27,ASSCSNQPQH
.,TRBV14,ASSQEPGPYGYT
.,TRBV29-1,SAEQGPTAEAF
.,TRBV19,ASRPGTGIEQY
.,TRBV28,ASSSGGAKDEQF
many,TRBV4-3,ASSQDRLRRLF
few,TRBV5-1,ASSAGLAGGSGGTDTQY
many,TRBV4-3,ASSQVITGELF
few,TRBV18,ASSPSRSTYEQY
few,TRBV6-2/TRBV6-3,ASSPRDTDNSPLH
few,TRBV6-2/TRBV6-3,ASAGDGYTEAF
.,TRBV2,ASSDGYYGYT
many,TRBV2,ASRTATNEKLF
many,TRBV11-2,ASSLAWRTDTQY
once,TRBV12-3/TRBV12-4,ASSLEGGRNTEAF
.,TRBV7-8,ASSLEDRGRLSGYT
.,TRBV28,ASRGQLISTGELF
few,TRBV10-3,AISDVSGLNYGYT
many,TRBV6-2/TRBV6-3,ASSGVATWETQY
few,TRBV6-2/TRBV6-3,ASRTTVGRGADTQY
few,TRBV6-6,ASSYSPWGGQGRANVLT
.,TRBV28,ANGLGTGRSNIQY
.,TRBV6-2/TRBV6-3,ASSYTKLAGGLNEQF
.,TRBV25-1,ASSVGQGPYEQY
.,TRBV25-1,ASSNQGNEAF
many,TRBV7-9,ASSLVEHPNTEAF
many,TRBV12-3/TRBV12-4,ASSLLAAYEQF
.,TRBV5-1,ASSLLGPIRDTQY
.,TRBV7-6,ASSLGTGPNQPQH
.,TRBV3-1,ASSQAGVEAF
many,TRBV7-2,ASSEGTDTQY
.,TRBV2,ASSDPQGRYNEQF
many,TRBV7-8,ASSHGQVYEQY
many,TRBV12-3/TRBV12-4,ASSLAGFEQY
many,TRBV6-5,ASSYSGWAGELF
many,TRBV5-1,ASSLGGYNEQF
many,TRBV20-1,SAIRTSGSYEQY
few,TRBV4-1,ASSQDRGPAQYEQY
.,TRBV19,ASSRTKDTGELF
few,TRBV7-3,ASSLKGGTGANVLT
few,TRBV6-7,ASSYSTGMQPQH
few,TRBV6-2/TRBV6-3,ASSWGGSYNEQF
.,TRBV7-6,ASSLVGQPQH
.,TRBV24-1,ATSTGQLQETQY
many,TRBV5-1,ASRRTSGSSYNEQF
many,TRBV19,ASSTQTVGTDTQY
.,TRBV2,ASTVDINYGYT
few,TRBV3-1,ASSQVDKGGLF